The clone carrying this TCR beta chain was seen only a few times. Antigen unknown. The sample originates from a study of graft-versus-host responses after intestinal transplantation. TCRdb keeps only in-frame clones here, not all; method: immunoSEQ multiplex PCR. The table lists tens of thousands of clones, 80% to 95% of them singletons. CDR3 length: 13 amino acids. V lost 5 bases to trimming and J lost 2 bases, with 9 bases between them. In germline, CDR1 is SGHDN, CDR2 FVKESK. J is TRBJ1-1 and V is TRBV14; D perhaps matches TRBD1 (5 bases). This clonotype originated in a human donor who was the organ donor for an intestinal transplant. Source: unstimulated CD4+ T cells sorted from spleen or lymph node cells, taken before transplant. CDR3 amino acids: CASSLTANTEAFF. Here the CDR3 DNA reads TGTGCCAGCAGCTTGACAGCCAACACTGAAGCTTTCTTT.